One sample yielded the 13 T cell receptor beta chains listed below, sequenced in a study of OX40 agonist ivuxolimab in advanced cancers. Data came from immunoSEQ multiplex PCR; TCRdb stores just in-frame clones and leaves some out. Here the sample spans tens of thousands of clones, 80% to 95% being singletons. The specimen comprised CD4+ or CD8+ T cells sorted from blood, sampled in a trial of the OX40 agonist ivuxolimab. Receptors were obtained from an adult with an advanced solid tumor such as melanoma, head and neck, liver or kidney cancer.

The rearrangement joins TRBV5-6 to TRBJ2-2; 10 bases fit TRBD2. Germline CDR1 reads SGHDT; CDR2 reads YYEEEE. Losses at the gene ends were 3 bases for V and 7 bases for J; bases not matched to a gene: 12. This CDR3 region has 17 residues. The CDR3 nucleotides are TGTGCCAGCAGCTATCGAGCTAGCGGGAGAAGGGTCGGGGAGCTGTTTTTT. Translating gives CASSYRASGRRVGELFF.

The CDR3 nucleotides read TGTGCCAGTAGTCTCAGGACAGGGTCCCACGAGCAGTACTTC. Translation gives CASSLRTGSHEQYF. V and J are TRBV19 and TRBJ2-7, with 8 bases identical to TRBD1. V was pared by 5 bases and J by 5 bases, with 8 bases of the junction left unmatched. This CDR3 is built from 14 residues. CDR1 and CDR2 (germline): LNHDA, SQIVND (reference sequence).

V usage is TRBV7-8 and J usage is TRBJ2-1, with 13 bases matching TRBD2. With 5 bases clipped from V and 8 bases from J, the junction kept 6 bases outside the gene matches. Germline CDR1 and CDR2: SGHVS and FQNEAQ. The CDR3 contains 15 residues. CDR3 protein: CASSPGLAGFDEQFF. The CDR3 DNA reads as TGTGCCAGCAGCCCGGGACTAGCGGGATTCGATGAGCAGTTCTTC.

This rearrangement joins TRBV6-4 to TRBJ2-3, with D possibly being TRBD1 (5 bases). The CDR3 extends over 15 amino acids. CDR1 is MRHNA and CDR2 is SNTAGT in the germline V gene. V was trimmed by 2 bases and J by 1 base, leaving 10 bases between them. The CDR3 protein is CASSDGVGGTDTQYF. CDR3 coding DNA: TGTGCCAGCAGTGACGGTGTAGGGGGCACAGATACGCAGTATTTT.

This chain links TRBV19 with TRBJ2-7; 8 bases map to TRBD1. The ends lost 4 bases at V and 10 bases at J; junction bases unmatched: 12. The germline gives CDR1 LNHDA, CDR2 SQIVND (reference sequence). The CDR3 runs to 14 residues. The CDR3 DNA reads TGTGCCAGTAGTACCACCTCACTTGGACAGGGCCAGTACTTC. Translation: CASSTTSLGQGQYF.

The chain has TRBV4-2 and TRBJ2-1; 7 nucleotides agree with TRBD2. J lost 2 bases, V lost 1 base, and 2 bases had no gene match. The germline V gene has CDR1 LGHNA and CDR2 YNFKEQ. The CDR3 is 15 residues long. The CDR3 sequence: CASSQGGTTYNEQFF. In nucleotides, the CDR3 is TGTGCCAGCAGCCAAGGGGGGACTACCTACAATGAGCAGTTCTTC.

This rearrangement joins TRBV7-2 to TRBJ2-2; TRBD1 matches 9 bases. Germline values: CDR1 SGHTA, CDR2 FQGNSA. The CDR3 is 16 amino acids. Germline trimming cut 7 bases from V and 3 bases from J; bases unmatched to any gene: 9. The CDR3 region has the DNA TGTGCCAGCACCGAGGGCGGACAGGGGTACACCGGGGAGCTGTTTTTT. Translated: CASTEGGQGYTGELFF.

The CDR3 nucleotides read TGTGCCAGCAGTGTAGGCTATTTCAATGAGCAGTTCTTC. It codes for CASSVGYFNEQFF. The J gene is TRBJ2-1, the V gene TRBV6-4; D unclear. Germline V gene data show CDR1 as MRHNA and CDR2 as SNTAGT. V lost 4 bases to trimming and J lost 6 bases, with 10 bases between them. The CDR3 is 13 residues long.

The chain employs TRBV6-6 and TRBJ2-7; D is undetermined. The CDR3 contains 12 residues. Germline-derived CDR1 and CDR2 are MNHNY and SVGAGI (reference sequence). V lost 6 bases and J lost 6, with 12 bases in between. CDR3 region: CASSPTLGEQYF. The CDR3 nucleotides are TGTGCCAGCAGCCCGACCCTTGGCGAGCAGTACTTC.

V gene TRBV4-1 combines with J gene TRBJ1-2; D uncertain. V was shortened by 3 bases and J by 4 bases, with 15 bases between the two germline ends. This CDR3 is built from 15 residues. Germline V gene data show CDR1 as MGHRA and CDR2 as YSYEKL. The CDR3 loop is CASSHSYDGGYGYTF. CDR3 nucleotide sequence: TGCGCCAGCAGCCACAGCTACGACGGAGGCTATGGCTACACCTTC.

The CDR3 spells CASRKYNEQFF. In nucleotides, the CDR3 is TGTGCCAGCAGGAAGTACAATGAGCAGTTCTTC. This chain uses TRBV11-3 with TRBJ2-1, with D uncertain. This CDR3 has 11 residues. Trimming pared 6 bases from V and 4 bases from J, leaving 4 bases between. CDR1 and CDR2 from the germline V gene are SGHNT and YENEEA.

CDR3 nucleotides: TGTGCCAGCAGTTCTGCCGGGACAGGGGAAGAGACCCAGTACTTC. Translation: CASSSAGTGEETQYF. The rearrangement joins TRBV27 to TRBJ2-5; 10 positions agree with TRBD1. The CDR3 is 15 amino acids. V trimming: 4 bases; J trimming: 3 bases; junction bases outside the gene matches: 5. Germline CDR1 is MNHEY and CDR2 is SMNVEV (reference sequence).

The chain joins TRBV6-5 to TRBJ1-1, with D unclear. The V gene lost 3 bases and the J gene lost 11 bases, with 19 bases spanning the gap. The CDR3 is made up of 14 amino acids. Per germline, CDR1 MNHEY and CDR2 SVGAGI. Here the CDR3 reads CASSYGESMGEAFF. CDR3 DNA: TGTGCCAGCAGTTATGGGGAGAGCATGGGCGAGGCTTTCTTT.